Presented here are 6 T cell receptor beta chains from one specimen sequenced in a study of T cells after yellow fever vaccination. In TCRdb, the 5' RACE reads were re-called with MiXCR into one record per CDR3 protein. Of more than 300,000 distinct CDR3 sequences listed, approximately 11% are singletons. The sample here was CD4+ T cells sorted from PBMCs, taken 45 days after the yellow fever booster vaccination. The receptor source for this set is a man younger than 35 who received the YFV17D yellow fever vaccine.

This sequence joins TRBV12-3 or TRBV12-4 and TRBJ2-2; no clear D. Trimming removed 7 bases from V and 0 bases from J, with 12 bases in between. This CDR3 contains 15 residues. CDR3 sequence (DNA): TGTGCCAGCACCCGACGTCCGACGAACACCGGGGAGCTGTTTTTT. Encoded protein: CASTRRPTNTGELFF.

This clonotype has just a few counts. J is TRBJ2-1 and V is TRBV11-2; no clear D. This CDR3 has 16 amino acids. CDR1 SGHAT and CDR2 FQNNGV come from the germline V gene. The ends were cut back, 1 base at V and 3 bases at J, with 13 bases in the middle. Here the CDR3 reads CASSLVFSRGYNEQFF. The CDR3 nucleotides read TGTGCCAGCAGCTTAGTGTTTAGCCGAGGCTACAATGAGCAGTTCTTC.

V is TRBV7-6 and J is TRBJ2-6, with TRBD1 matching over 7 bases. The germline CDR1 and CDR2 sequences are SGHVS and FNYEAQ. V gave up 5 bases and J gave up 1 base; unmatched junction bases: 2. This CDR3 spans 15 amino acids. The CDR3 reads CASSRRGSGANVLTF. The CDR3 DNA reads as TGTGCCAGCAGCCGCAGGGGGTCTGGGGCCAACGTCCTGACTTTC.

The chain couples TRBV14 to TRBJ1-2; D is unclear. The CDR3 has 13 residues. In germline, CDR1 is SGHDN, CDR2 FVKESK. Trimming left V 1 base short and J 4 bases short, with 7 bases between. The CDR3 region has the DNA TGTGCCAGCAGCCAAGCCACCTTCTATGGCTACACCTTC. Its protein product is CASSQATFYGYTF.

The V call is TRBV6-2 or TRBV6-3, the J call TRBJ2-7; tentatively, D is TRBD2 (5 bases). From germline, CDR1 is MNHEY and CDR2 SVGEGT. The CDR3 is 14 residues long. V was shortened by 2 bases and J by 7 bases, with 15 bases between the two germline ends. CDR3 residues: CASSYGQVPGEQYV. The CDR3 nucleotides are TGTGCCAGCAGTTACGGGCAGGTCCCGGGGGAGCAGTACGTC.

This clonotype came up many times. The chain has TRBV25-1 and TRBJ2-4, with D tentatively TRBD1 (6 bases). V lost 9 bases, J lost 0 bases, and 15 bases lay in between. The CDR3 sequence is 15 residues long. From germline, CDR1 is MGHDK and CDR2 SYGVNS. This chain's CDR3 is CASLDSKGAKNIQYF. Here the CDR3 DNA reads TGTGCCAGTCTGGACAGCAAAGGAGCCAAAAACATTCAGTACTTC.